This TCR beta chain was identified during a study of human T cells and chemical hapten exposure. Across the whole study: During the approximately 25-week study period, patients had diphenylcyclopropenone applied to the scalp every week.

The length of the CDR3 is 15 residues. CDR1 is SGHVT and CDR2 is SQSDAQ in the germline V gene. Trimming cost V 5 bases and J 3 bases, with 14 bases left between them. This clonotype was recorded a few times. During construction of the library, unique molecular identifiers were attached to individual cDNA molecules for quantitative, reproducible TCR counting. TCRdb fed the RACE reads into MiXCR, producing one record per CDR3 protein. The table shows 89,000 or so distinct CDR3 sequences, with 6.5% to 8.5% occurring only once. Indicated time point: patch test 2, 6 weeks after DPC sensitization. Treatment defined: therapeutic diphenylcyclopropenone sensitization with weekly scalp DPC. The donor pool consisted of alopecia patients aged 18 to 70 years, considered suitable for DPC.

Sample: whole blood, taken in connection with sensitization to the hapten diphenylcyclopropenone (DPC). The gene calls are TRBV7-4 and TRBJ1-5, with unresolved D. The TCR comes from a woman aged 25 to 39 with alopecia areata. Some clones in this sample may be carry-over from other donors' samples. The CDR3 is CASSPSSPYNQPQHF. In DNA form, the CDR3 reads TGTGCCAGCAGCCCCAGTTCCCCCTACAATCAGCCCCAGCATTTT.